Listed below are T cell receptor beta chains from one sample, sequenced in a study of cytomegalovirus exposure and HLA in healthy donors. Clones were read by immunoSEQ multiplex PCR, and TCRdb kept only the in-frame ones, dropping some. The table lists 200,000 to 300,000 clones, 84% of them singletons. Sequencing input: PBMCs. The receptors here all came from a middle-aged woman in good health and CMV-seropositive. Each CDR3 is given with its conserved first and last residue. Fields, in order: J gene, V gene, D gene, clone size, CDR3 DNA, CDR3 protein. A D gene is named only where the DNA matches it firmly. Clone size is stated in some rows and not others, as once, few, many or a class when expanded.

>TRBJ2-7|TRBV13|NA|NA
TGTGCCAGCAGCACTCCGGGGGGCGCCTACGAGCAGTACTTC
CASSTPGGAYEQYF
>TRBJ2-1|TRBV15|TRBD2|NA
TGTGCCACCAGCAGAGGTCCCGGGACTAGTAGTCTTGAGCAGTTCTTC
CATSRGPGTSSLEQFF
>TRBJ2-1|TRBV29-1|TRBD1|NA
TGCAGCGTTGGGTGGACAGGCTACAATGAGCAGTTCTTC
CSVGWTGYNEQFF
>TRBJ2-3|TRBV6-1|TRBD2|NA
TGTGCCAGCAGTGATGGCGGGGAGGGTACTGATACGCAGTATTTT
CASSDGGEGTDTQYF
>TRBJ2-7|TRBV28|TRBD2|NA
TGTGCCAGCAGTGCAGCCTCTAGCGGGAGCTACGAGCAGTACTTC
CASSAASSGSYEQYF
>TRBJ2-6|TRBV5-6|NA|NA
TGTGCCAGCAGCTTTTGGGCTCTGGGGGCCAACGTCCTGACTTTC
CASSFWALGANVLTF
>TRBJ2-7|TRBV4-1|NA|NA
TGCGCCAGCAGCCATGCTACTAGTCCCTACGAGCAGTACTTC
CASSHATSPYEQYF
>TRBJ2-5|TRBV7-2|TRBD2|NA
TGTGCCAGCAGCCCGCTAACGGCGGCTAGCGGCCAAGAGACCCAGTACTTC
CASSPLTAASGQETQYF
>TRBJ2-1|TRBV28|NA|NA
TGTGCCAGCAGTTCAATGATGGGGGCAAGCTACAATGAGCAGTTCTTC
CASSSMMGASYNEQFF
>TRBJ2-7|TRBV10-3|TRBD2|NA
TGTGCCATCAGTGATGGCGGGAGCTACGAGCAGTACTTC
CAISDGGSYEQYF
>TRBJ1-6|TRBV19|TRBD1|NA
TGTGCCAGTAGTATTACCGACAGGGGAAATTCACCCCTCCACTTT
CASSITDRGNSPLHF
>TRBJ1-2|TRBV7-2|TRBD1|NA
TGTGCCAGCAGCCCAGACGGACAGGGCTATGGCTACACCTTC
CASSPDGQGYGYTF
>TRBJ2-2|TRBV5-4|NA|NA
TGTGCCAGCAGCTCCCCACAGGGGAACACCGGGGAGCTGTTTTTT
CASSSPQGNTGELFF
>TRBJ1-3|TRBV6-5|NA|NA
TGTGCCAGCAGTTCAAGAGGTACAGGGACCAGAAACACCATATATTTT
CASSSRGTGTRNTIYF
>TRBJ2-7|TRBV6-1|NA|NA
TGTGCCAGCAGTCACCGGGAGAAGGGCTACGAGCAGTACTTC
CASSHREKGYEQYF
>TRBJ1-5|TRBV11-3|NA|once
TGTGCCAGCAGCTTACAGGTGGATCAGCCCCAGCATTTT
CASSLQVDQPQHF
>TRBJ2-7|TRBV13|TRBD2|once
TGTGCCAGCAGCTTAGCGGTAGCGGGAGCCTACGAGCAGTACTTC
CASSLAVAGAYEQYF
>TRBJ1-1|TRBV5-4|NA|once
TGTGCCAGCAGCTTGGATCTGGGGGCCGCTGAAGCTTTCTTT
CASSLDLGAAEAFF
>TRBJ2-3|TRBV9|TRBD1|NA
TGTGCCAGCACCCCCGACGGACAGGGATCAAATACGCAGTATTTT
CASTPDGQGSNTQYF
>TRBJ1-1|TRBV11-1|TRBD1|NA
TGTGCCAGCAGCTTAGCGGGACAGTCAAAAGCTTTCTTT
CASSLAGQSKAFF
>TRBJ2-3|TRBV2|NA|NA
TGTGCCAGCAGTGGAGGACGGGGGAATACGCAGTATTTT
CASSGGRGNTQYF
>TRBJ1-1|TRBV19|NA|NA
TGTGCCAGTAGCCCATTACAGGGCAGGAACACTGAAGCTTTCTTT
CASSPLQGRNTEAFF
>TRBJ2-7|TRBV11-2|TRBD2|NA
TGTGCCAGCAGCCCAGGACTAGCGATCGCGAGCTCCTACGAGCAGTACTTC
CASSPGLAIASSYEQYF
>TRBJ2-7|TRBV7-2|NA|NA
TGTGCCAGCAGCTCAGCACAGACCTACGAGCAGTACTTC
CASSSAQTYEQYF
>TRBJ2-3|TRBV12-5|NA|once
TGTGCTAGTGGTACCTCAGCGGATAGCACAGATACGCAGTATTTT
CASGTSADSTDTQYF
>TRBJ1-1|TRBV27|NA|NA
TGTGCCAGCAGTTTATCGAGCGGAGCAAACACTGAAGCTTTCTTT
CASSLSSGANTEAFF
>TRBJ2-3|TRBV7-8|NA|few
TGTGCCAGCAGCTTAGGGGCGATAGGCTCCACAGATACGCAGTATTTT
CASSLGAIGSTDTQYF
>TRBJ2-3|TRBV7-9|NA|NA
TGTGCCAGCAGCCAGACAGATACGCAGTATTTT
CASSQTDTQYF
>TRBJ2-7|TRBV27|TRBD2|NA
TGTGCCAGCAGTTTATGGGAGGGTAGTGGCGAGCAGTACTTC
CASSLWEGSGEQYF
>TRBJ2-5|TRBV6-1|NA|NA
TGTGCCAGCAGTGAAGGAGGGCGAGAGACCCAGTACTTC
CASSEGGRETQYF
>TRBJ2-3|TRBV6-4|TRBD2|few
TGTGCCAGCCGTGAAAAGCCTAGCGGGAGCACAGATACGCAGTATTTT
CASREKPSGSTDTQYF
>TRBJ2-5|TRBV27|NA|few
TGTGCCAGCAGTTTCTTGAGCGACGGAGAAGAGACCCAGTACTTC
CASSFLSDGEETQYF
>TRBJ2-3|TRBV14|TRBD2|NA
TGTGCCAGCAGCCAAGCTAGCGGGAGAGGGACAGATACGCAGTATTTT
CASSQASGRGTDTQYF
>TRBJ1-4|TRBV7-9|NA|NA
TGTGCCAGCAGCTTAGCGGTCCAGGCCGCCGGTGAAAAACTGTTTTTT
CASSLAVQAAGEKLFF
>TRBJ1-2|TRBV6-4|NA|NA
TGTGCCAGCACTACAGTGGGCTACACCTTC
CASTTVGYTF
>TRBJ2-4|TRBV5-6|TRBD1|NA
TGTGCCAGCAGCCCTTGGCCGGACAGGGGGTGGAACAGTCAGTACTTC
CASSPWPDRGWNSQYF
>TRBJ1-4|TRBV4-2|NA|NA
TGTGCCAGCAGCCTCTCAGGGGCAACTAATGAAAAACTGTTTTTT
CASSLSGATNEKLFF
>TRBJ1-2|TRBV9|NA|NA
TGTGCCAGCAGCCCCTCCGGCAGGGACTATGGCTACACCTTC
CASSPSGRDYGYTF
>TRBJ1-1|TRBV25-1|NA|once
TGTGCCAGCTCATTGAACACTGAAGCTTTCTTT
CASSLNTEAFF
>TRBJ2-3|TRBV9|NA|NA
TGTGCCAGCAGCGTAGCCGGGAGTGTCACAGATACGCAGTATTTT
CASSVAGSVTDTQYF
>TRBJ2-7|TRBV13|TRBD2|NA
TGTGCCAGCAGCTTAGAGGGTAGCGGGGGACATTACGAGCAGTACTTC
CASSLEGSGGHYEQYF
>TRBJ2-7|TRBV19|TRBD2|NA
TGTGCCAGTAGTAGGGGGGGTAGCGGGAGAGGGGGGTCCGAGCAGTACTTC
CASSRGGSGRGGSEQYF
>TRBJ2-7|TRBV19|NA|NA
TGTGCCAGTAGTAATCAGGGGTCCTACGAGCAGTACTTC
CASSNQGSYEQYF
>TRBJ2-7|TRBV27|TRBD1|NA
TGTGCCAGCAGTGAAGGACAGGGTCCCCACGAGCAGTACTTC
CASSEGQGPHEQYF
>TRBJ2-1|TRBV7-2|TRBD2|NA
TGTGCCAGCAGCCCCTCACGCTCAGCGGGGGATGAGCAGTTCTTC
CASSPSRSAGDEQFF
>TRBJ2-4|TRBV11-3|NA|NA
TGTGCCAGCAGCTTAGATAGATCCATTCAGTACTTC
CASSLDRSIQYF